This T cell receptor beta chain stems from a study of blood T cell repertoires in COVID-19. As for the study in general: Spain, Italy and the United States supplied samples that represented acute and convalescent COVID-19. From T cells, B-cell-depleted T cells, or PBMCs came the material, which was cDNA or gDNA.

Authors' data handling: For nucleated cells, counts were estimated from reference gene primer amplification. This table comes from immunoSEQ multiplex PCR, and its TCRdb copy is limited to in-frame clones, with some not included. The V and J calls and clone size come from that table; D and trimming were worked out from the DNA. This table has 55,000 to 70,000 clones, about 80% appearing once. The CDR3 length is 17 residues. The J segment lost 0 bases and the V segment lost 5 bases, leaving 12 bases of the junction unmatched. Germline V lookup: CDR1 SGHVS, CDR2 FQNEAQ. Sample: peripheral blood. The clonotype comes from a woman of 80 years or more with acute or convalescent COVID-19. The rearrangement links TRBV7-8 to TRBJ1-1, with 7 bases identical to TRBD1. The chain's CDR3 is CASSPSTGASMNTEAFF. CDR3 DNA: TGTGCCAGCAGCCCGTCTACAGGGGCGTCCATGAACACTGAAGCTTTCTTT. Full variable domain (outside the CDR3, taken from reference TRBV7-8 and TRBJ1-1): GAGVSQSPRYKVAKRGQDVALRCDPISGHVSLFWYQQALGQGPEFLTYFQNEAQLDKSGLPSDRFFAERPEGSVSTLKIQRTQQEDSAVYLCASSPSTGASMNTEAFFGQGTRLTVV.